The source of this T cell receptor (beta chain) is a study of beta chain features in type 1 diabetes. Study outcomes and limitations: Patients' naive, central memory and Treg TCRB repertoires seemed closer to one another than those of healthy donors. Significant though moderate, a shortening of TCRB CDR3s appeared in all four CD4+ subsets of Type 1 diabetes patients.

Sequencing targeted expressed TCRB transcripts, as all isolated RNA had been reverse transcribed. TCRdb's table, derived via immunoSEQ multiplex PCR, lists solely in-frame clones and lacks some. The sample includes about 240,000 clones, around 14% of them seen just once. The CDR3 covers 15 residues. Looked up from germline, CDR1 is SGHRS and CDR2 is YFSETQ. V was trimmed by 0 bases and J by 6 bases, leaving 12 bases between them. Sorted populations were all over 98% pure. Note on this clone: Its target is not known.

The rearrangement joins TRBV5-1 to TRBJ2-2; D is undetermined. The receptor's source is a man aged 30 to 45 with type 1 diabetes. The sequenced sample was naive CD4+ T cells from blood. The CDR3, as DNA: TGCGCCAGCAGCTTGGCCCCTCCATTAGCCGGGGAGCTGTTTTTT. Encoded protein: CASSLAPPLAGELFF.